The entry that follows covers one TCR beta chain sequence. Its specific antigen is unknown. Qualities for individual bases were not recorded, and no much larger clone is one base off. This sample is part of a study of shared clonotypes between healthy human individuals (TCRdb year 2020). Background for the entire study: A few men and a couple of women, aged 18 to 49 years, made up the cohort. Per donor, three plates each were used for CD4 naive and CD4 memory, two for CD8 naive, and one for CD8 memory. The study deeply sequenced blood TCR repertoires of about 5 healthy adults to estimate repertoire size and the extent of clonotype sharing between individuals. Each donor's leukapheresis produced roughly between roughly 0.85 and 10 billion PBMCs. To increase sequencing depth and limit assay-specific biases, different laboratories used diverse techniques to prepare libraries and sequence TCR repertoires.

Donors were healthy HIV-negative adults with no recently reported acute infections or vaccinations. All donors were Caucasian adults living in Nashville, Tennessee, USA. CD4+ T cells were enriched through magnetic negative selection, after which naive cells were positively selected on CD45RA and the remaining negative fraction served as the memory subset. Blood was obtained by leukapheresis, after which PBMCs were separated by Ficoll-Histopaque density gradient centrifugation and cryopreserved in liquid nitrogen vapor phase. Analytical flow cytometry was used to check the purity and quantity of each magnetically sorted T cell population. Genomic DNA was isolated from every sorted fraction and measured by UV absorbance on a Nanodrop 2000c. What the work shows at the level of the full study, not this receptor alone: The genetic and exposure-history diversity represented was limited by the small number of donors. Incomplete sequencing was indicated by rarefaction of sorted-subset datasets, despite the large sequencing depth. Sampling was restricted to blood, and TCR repertoires in tissues likely differ from the TCR repertoires found in blood. Larger estimated clonotype richness was generally found for naive subsets than for memory subsets. Pairwise subsampling led to the expectation that sequencing depth would affect the degree of clonotype sharing among donors. Approximately 5% of naive CD4, around 3.5% of naive CD8, 2.3% of memory CD4, and approximately 0.39% of memory CD8 clonotypes were shared across several donors. Compared with non-shared clonotypes, clonotypes shared by all four sorted-subset donors had higher generation probabilities.

Using the deep immunoSEQ assay, multiplex PCR amplified TCR CDR3 regions from genomic DNA. Extracted genomic DNA from each cell subset was distributed evenly across all wells of several immunoSEQ 96-well plates, and each plate was treated as a replicate. For sorted subsets, approximately 190 ng genomic DNA, equal to about 30,000 T cell genomes, was loaded into each replicate PCR. Purified libraries were measured with a Qubit 3.0 fluorometer, size-checked on a Bioanalyzer 2100, and measured again with the KAPA Library Quantification kit. Every immunoSEQ 96-well plate was sequenced on a dedicated single-read 150-cycle Illumina NextSeq 550 flow cell. In the source study's methods: The immunoSEQ output contained only junctional sequences without quality scores, so filtering could not match that applied to full-length reads. To assign V/J genes and CDR3, sequences were annotated against IMGT germline references using PyIR, a Python wrapper for IgBLAST v1.9. Reads with weak V/J assignments (E-value above 1e-6), missing CDR3, stop codons, out-of-frame junctions, or ambiguous translated residues were removed. V3J clonotypes were defined by identical inferred V gene, J gene, and CDR3 amino acid sequence. To compute the percentage overlap between repertoires, the number of shared unique clonotypes was divided by the size of the smaller repertoire. Repertoire richness was assessed with RTK rarefaction, the Chao1 estimator, and Recon v2.1 estimates of unobserved clonotypes. For all TCRbeta clonotypes obtained by the gDNA method from a few donors, generation probabilities were computed with OLGA. The source is immuneACCESS, and TCRdb retained only in-frame sequences with V and J called. Part of the clones is not carried over; for the studies checked, unresolved V genes explain less than half of this, and the remainder is unexplained. D and trimming were read from the DNA, whereas the V and J calls and clone size are those reported in that table. In this sample the table shows about 990,000 clones, roughly 74% of which occur a single time. Jointly, the top ten make up 0.6% to 0.7% of the sample.

Including cysteine and phenylalanine, the CDR3 has 19 amino acids. The retained sequence is limited to the CDR3, 57 bases, with the frame set at the first base. Per the germline V gene, LGHNA is the CDR1 and YSLEER is the CDR2. Germline trimming amounts to 3 bases on V and 7 bases on J, with 15 as the count of junction bases outside the gene matches. This TCR came from a man aged 18 to 29 in good health. Some clones in this sample may be carry-over from other donors' samples. Sequencing input: memory CD4+ T cells from PBMCs. What the cell subset or site label conveys for this sample: CD45RA-negative fraction. The V and J genes are TRBV4-3 and TRBJ2-1, and 13 bases in between align with TRBD2. The DNA is as follows: TGCGCCAGCAGCCAGGGACAGCCGGGACTAGCGGGATCGGAGAATGAGCAGTTCTTC. The translation is CASSQGQPGLAGSENEQFF.